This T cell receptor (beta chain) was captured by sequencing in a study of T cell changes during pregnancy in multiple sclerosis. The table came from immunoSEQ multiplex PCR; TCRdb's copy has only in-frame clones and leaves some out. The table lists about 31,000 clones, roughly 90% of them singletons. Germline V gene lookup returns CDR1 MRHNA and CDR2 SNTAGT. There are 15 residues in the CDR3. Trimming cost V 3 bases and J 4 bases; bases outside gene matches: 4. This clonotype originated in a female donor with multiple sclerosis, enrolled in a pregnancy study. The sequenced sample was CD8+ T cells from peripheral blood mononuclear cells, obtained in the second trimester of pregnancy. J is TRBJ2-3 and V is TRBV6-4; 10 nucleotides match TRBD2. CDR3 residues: CASSEVAGGSDTQYF. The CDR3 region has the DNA TGTGCCAGCAGTGAGGTAGCGGGAGGTTCAGATACGCAGTATTTT.